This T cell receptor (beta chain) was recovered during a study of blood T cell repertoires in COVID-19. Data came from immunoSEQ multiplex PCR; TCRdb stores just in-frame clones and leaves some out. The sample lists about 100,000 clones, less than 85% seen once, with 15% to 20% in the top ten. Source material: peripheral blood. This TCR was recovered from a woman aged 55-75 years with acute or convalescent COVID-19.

The CDR3 spells CASRVSNQPQHF. The CDR3 DNA reads as TGCGCCAGCCGTGTGAGCAATCAGCCCCAGCATTTT. The chain joins TRBV5-1 to TRBJ1-5; D ambiguous. V was pared by 7 bases and J by 1 base, with 6 bases between. From germline, CDR1 is SGHRS and CDR2 YFSETQ. The CDR3 runs 12 residues.